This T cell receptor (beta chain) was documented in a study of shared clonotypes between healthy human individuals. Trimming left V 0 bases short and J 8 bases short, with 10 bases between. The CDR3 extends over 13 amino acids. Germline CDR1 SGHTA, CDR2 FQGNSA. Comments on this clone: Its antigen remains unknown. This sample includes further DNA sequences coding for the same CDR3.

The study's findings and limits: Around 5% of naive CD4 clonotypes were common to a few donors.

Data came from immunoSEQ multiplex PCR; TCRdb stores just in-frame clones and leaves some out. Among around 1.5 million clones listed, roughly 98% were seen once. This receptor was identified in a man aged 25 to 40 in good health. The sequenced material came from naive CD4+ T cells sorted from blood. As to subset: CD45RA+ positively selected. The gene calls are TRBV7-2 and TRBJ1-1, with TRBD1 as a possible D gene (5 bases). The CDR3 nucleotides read TGTGCCAGCAGCTTAGCTTTGGGACTGGAAGCTTTCTTT. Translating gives CASSLALGLEAFF.